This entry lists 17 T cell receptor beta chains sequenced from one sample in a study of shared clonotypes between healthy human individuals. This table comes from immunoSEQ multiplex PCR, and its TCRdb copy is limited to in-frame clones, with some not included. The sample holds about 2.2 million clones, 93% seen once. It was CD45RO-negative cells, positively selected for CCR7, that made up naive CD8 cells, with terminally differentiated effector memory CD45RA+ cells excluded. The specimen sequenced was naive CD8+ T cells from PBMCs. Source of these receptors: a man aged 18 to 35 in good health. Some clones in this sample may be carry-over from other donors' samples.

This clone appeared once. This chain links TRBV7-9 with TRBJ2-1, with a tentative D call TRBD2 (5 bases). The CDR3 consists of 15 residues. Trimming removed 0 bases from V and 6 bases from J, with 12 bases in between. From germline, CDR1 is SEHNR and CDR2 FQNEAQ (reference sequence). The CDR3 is CASSLAHGMVNEQFF. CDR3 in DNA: TGTGCCAGCAGCTTAGCGCACGGGATGGTCAATGAGCAGTTCTTC. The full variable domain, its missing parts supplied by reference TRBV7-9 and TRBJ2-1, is DTGVSQNPRHKITKRGQNVTFRCDPISEHNRLYWYRQTLGQGPEFLTYFQNEAQLEKSRLLSDRFSAERPKGSFSTLEIQRTEQGDSAMYLCASSLAHGMVNEQFFGPGTRLTVL.

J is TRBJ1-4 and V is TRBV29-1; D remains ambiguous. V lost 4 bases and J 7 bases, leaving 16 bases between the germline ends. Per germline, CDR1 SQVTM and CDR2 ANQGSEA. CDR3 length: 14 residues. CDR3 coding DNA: TGCAGCGTTGCTTGGGCTCGGGGAGTTGAAAAACTGTTTTTT. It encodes CSVAWARGVEKLFF.

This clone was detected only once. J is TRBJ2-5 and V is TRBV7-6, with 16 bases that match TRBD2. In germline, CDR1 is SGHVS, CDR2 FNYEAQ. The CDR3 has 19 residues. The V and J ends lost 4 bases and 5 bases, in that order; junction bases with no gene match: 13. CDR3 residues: CASSSPPGTSGREGETQYF. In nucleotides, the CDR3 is TGTGCCAGCAGCTCCCCTCCCGGGACTAGCGGGAGGGAAGGGGAGACCCAGTACTTC.

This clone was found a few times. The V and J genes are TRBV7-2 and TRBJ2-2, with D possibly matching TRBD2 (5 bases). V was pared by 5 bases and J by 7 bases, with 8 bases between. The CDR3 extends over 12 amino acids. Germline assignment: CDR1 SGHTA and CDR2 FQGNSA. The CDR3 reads CASSHTSGELFF. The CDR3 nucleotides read TGTGCCAGCAGCCACACTAGCGGGGAGCTGTTTTTT. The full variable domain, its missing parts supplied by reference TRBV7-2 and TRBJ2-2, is GAGVSQSPSNKVTEKGKDVELRCDPISGHTALYWYRQSLGQGLEFLIYFQGNSAPDKSGLPSDRFSAERTGGSVSTLTIQRTQQEDSAVYLCASSHTSGELFFGEGSRLTVL.

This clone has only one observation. In DNA, the CDR3 is TGTGCCATCAGGACTAGCGGGATGGGCGAGCAGTTCTTC. Translation gives CAIRTSGMGEQFF. The gene calls are TRBV10-3 and TRBJ2-1; TRBD2 matches 11 bases. CDR1 and CDR2 (germline): ENHRY, SYGVKD. V shed 6 bases and J 10 bases; nucleotides not matched to a gene: 5. The CDR3 consists of 13 residues.

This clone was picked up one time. The CDR3 bases are TGTGCCAGCTACGGAAGGGAAAAACTGTTTTTT. Protein product: CASYGREKLFF. The chain links TRBV6-5 to TRBJ1-4; D ambiguous. V lost 8 bases, J lost 8 bases, and 9 bases lay in between. Germline V gives CDR1 MNHEY, CDR2 SVGAGI. The CDR3 has 11 residues.

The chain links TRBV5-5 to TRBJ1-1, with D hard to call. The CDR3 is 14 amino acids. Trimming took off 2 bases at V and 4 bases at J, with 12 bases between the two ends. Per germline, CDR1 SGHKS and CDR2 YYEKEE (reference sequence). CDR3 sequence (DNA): TGTGCCAGCAGCTTAATATCGCCCCCCACTGAAGCTTTCTTT. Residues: CASSLISPPTEAFF.

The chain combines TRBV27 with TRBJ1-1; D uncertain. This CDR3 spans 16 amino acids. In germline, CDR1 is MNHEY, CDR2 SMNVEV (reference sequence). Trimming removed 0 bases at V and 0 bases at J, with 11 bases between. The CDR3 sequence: CASSLSTAQLNTEAFF. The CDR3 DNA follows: TGTGCCAGCAGTTTATCAACGGCACAGTTGAACACTGAAGCTTTCTTT.

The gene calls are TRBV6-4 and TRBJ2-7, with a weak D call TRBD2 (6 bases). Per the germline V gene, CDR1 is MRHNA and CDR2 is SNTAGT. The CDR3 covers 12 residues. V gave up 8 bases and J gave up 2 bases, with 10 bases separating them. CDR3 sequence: CASGPSAYEQYF. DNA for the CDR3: TGTGCCAGCGGACCTAGCGCCTACGAGCAGTACTTC.

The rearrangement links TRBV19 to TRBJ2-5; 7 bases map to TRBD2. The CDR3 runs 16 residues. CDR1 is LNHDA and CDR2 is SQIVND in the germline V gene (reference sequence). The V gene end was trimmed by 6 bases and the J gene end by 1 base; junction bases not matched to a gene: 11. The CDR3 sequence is CASRLSGTDVQETQYF. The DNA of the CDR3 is TGTGCCAGTAGGCTAAGCGGGACTGACGTCCAAGAGACCCAGTACTTC.

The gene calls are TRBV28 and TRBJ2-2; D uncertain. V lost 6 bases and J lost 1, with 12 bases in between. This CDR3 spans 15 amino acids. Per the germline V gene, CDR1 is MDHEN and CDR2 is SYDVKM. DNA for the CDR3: TGTGCCAGCAGCACGGTTAGGGAGAACACCGGGGAGCTGTTTTTT. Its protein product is CASSTVRENTGELFF.

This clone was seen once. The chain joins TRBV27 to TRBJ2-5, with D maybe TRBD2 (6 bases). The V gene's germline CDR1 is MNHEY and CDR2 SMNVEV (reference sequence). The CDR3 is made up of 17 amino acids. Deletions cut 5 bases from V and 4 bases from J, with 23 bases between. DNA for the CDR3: TGTGCCAGCAGTCGAAACCCCGGGACTCTATTAGGAGAGACCCAGTACTTC. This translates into CASSRNPGTLLGETQYF.

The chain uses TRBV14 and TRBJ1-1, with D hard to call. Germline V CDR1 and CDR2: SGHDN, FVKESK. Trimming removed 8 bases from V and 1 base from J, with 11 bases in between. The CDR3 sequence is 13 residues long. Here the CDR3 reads CASSVTTNTEAFF. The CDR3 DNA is TGTGCCAGCTCCGTGACAACGAACACTGAAGCTTTCTTT.

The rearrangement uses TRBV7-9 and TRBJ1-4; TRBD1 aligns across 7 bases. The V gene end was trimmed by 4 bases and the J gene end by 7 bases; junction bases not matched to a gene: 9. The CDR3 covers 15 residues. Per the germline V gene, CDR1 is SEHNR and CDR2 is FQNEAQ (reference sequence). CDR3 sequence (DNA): TGTGCCAGCAGCTCTCCCGGGACAGTCGGTGAAAAACTGTTTTTT. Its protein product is CASSSPGTVGEKLFF.

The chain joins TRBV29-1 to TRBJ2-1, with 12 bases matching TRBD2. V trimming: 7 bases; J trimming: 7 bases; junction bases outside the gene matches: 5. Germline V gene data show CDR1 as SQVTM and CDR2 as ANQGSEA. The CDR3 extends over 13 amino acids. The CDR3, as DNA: TGCAGCGGACTAGCGGGAGCGGGGAATGAGCAGTTCTTC. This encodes CSGLAGAGNEQFF.

CDR3 loop: CAWSVGRDYQPQHF. The CDR3 bases are TGTGCCTGGAGTGTGGGCCGGGACTATCAGCCCCAGCATTTT. The genes are TRBV30 and TRBJ1-5; maybe TRBD1 (5 bases). The CDR3 length is 14 residues. Germline CDR1 GTSNPN, CDR2 SVGIG (reference sequence). Trimming left V 0 bases short and J 5 bases short, with 11 bases between.

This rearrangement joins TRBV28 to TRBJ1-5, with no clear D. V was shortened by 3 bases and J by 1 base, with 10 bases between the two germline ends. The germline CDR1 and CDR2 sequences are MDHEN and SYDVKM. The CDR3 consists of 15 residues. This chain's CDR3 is CASSFVADSNQPQHF. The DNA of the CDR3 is TGTGCCAGCAGTTTCGTCGCGGACAGCAATCAGCCCCAGCATTTT.